This T cell receptor (beta chain) was recorded in a study of early T cells in non-severe SARS-CoV-2 infection. Study in general: The sequenced material was bulk RNA from unsorted whole blood, and its chains were unpaired.

This clonotype was found many times. Its antigen is undetermined. In germline, CDR1 is SQVTM, CDR2 ANQGSEA. The CDR3 covers 14 residues. V lost 5 bases, J lost 8 bases, and 10 bases stayed unmatched. Points from the study as a whole: A preference for anti-spike CD8 responses marked VDJdb matching, which missed private and CD4 specificities.

Tagging with unique molecular identifiers was applied to individual cDNA molecules. One entry per CDR3 protein results from TCRdb running MiXCR on the 5' RACE reads. The sample includes 30,000 or so distinct CDR3 sequences, around 5.1% of them seen just once. This receptor was identified in an adult who was a healthcare worker with PCR-confirmed SARS-CoV-2 infection or an uninfected control (not recorded which). The sequenced sample was whole blood. The chain joins TRBV29-1 to TRBJ1-4, with 8 bases identical to TRBD1. CDR3 in amino acids: CSVITGGAREKLFF. DNA for the CDR3: TGCAGCGTTATTACAGGGGGTGCTCGGGAAAAACTGTTTTTT.